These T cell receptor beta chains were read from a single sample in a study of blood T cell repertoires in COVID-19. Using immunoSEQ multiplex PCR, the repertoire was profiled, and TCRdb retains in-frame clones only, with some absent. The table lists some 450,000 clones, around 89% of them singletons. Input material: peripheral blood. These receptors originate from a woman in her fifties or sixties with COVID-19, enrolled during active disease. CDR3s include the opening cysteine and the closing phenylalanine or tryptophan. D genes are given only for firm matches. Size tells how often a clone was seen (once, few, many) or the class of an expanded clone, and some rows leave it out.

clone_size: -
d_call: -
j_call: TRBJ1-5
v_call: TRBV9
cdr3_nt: TGTGCCAGCAGCGTAGGTTCAGGGAACGGCAATCAGCCCCAGCATTTT
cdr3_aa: CASSVGSGNGNQPQHF

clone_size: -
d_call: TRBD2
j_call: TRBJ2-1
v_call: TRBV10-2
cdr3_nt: TGCGCCAGCAGAAAAAGGACTAGCGGGGAGGGTGAGCAGTTCTTC
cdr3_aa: CASRKRTSGEGEQFF

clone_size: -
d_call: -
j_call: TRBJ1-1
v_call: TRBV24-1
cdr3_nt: TGTGCCACCAGTGATGACGACAGGCAGACTACTCTTGAAGCTTTCTTT
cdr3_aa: CATSDDDRQTTLEAFF

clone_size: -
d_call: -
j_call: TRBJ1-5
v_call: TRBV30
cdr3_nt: TGTGCCTGGAGTGTCTCCCTTTATAGCAATCAGCCCCAGCATTTT
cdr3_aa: CAWSVSLYSNQPQHF

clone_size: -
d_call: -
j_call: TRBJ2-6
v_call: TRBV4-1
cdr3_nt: TGCGCCAGCAGCCAAGATATTCGGGGGGCCAACGTCCTGACTTTC
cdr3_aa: CASSQDIRGANVLTF

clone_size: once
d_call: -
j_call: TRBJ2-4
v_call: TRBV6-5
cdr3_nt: TGTGCCAGCAGTTACTCACCAGGATCCCCCATTCAGTACTTC
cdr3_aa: CASSYSPGSPIQYF

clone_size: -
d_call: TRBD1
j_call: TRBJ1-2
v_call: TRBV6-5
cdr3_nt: TGTGCCAGCAGTCCGGGGGACAGGGGCTGGGATGGCTACACCTTC
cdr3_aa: CASSPGDRGWDGYTF

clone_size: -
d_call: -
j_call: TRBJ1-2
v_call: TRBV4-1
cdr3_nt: TGCGCCAGCAGCCAAGTCCGGACTGTGGGAGGCTACACCTTC
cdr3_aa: CASSQVRTVGGYTF

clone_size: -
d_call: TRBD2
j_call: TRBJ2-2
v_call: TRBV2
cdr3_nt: TGTGCCAGCACTTTGACTAGCGGGGGGCCCCCACCCCCCGGGGAGCTGTTTTTT
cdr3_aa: CASTLTSGGPPPPGELFF

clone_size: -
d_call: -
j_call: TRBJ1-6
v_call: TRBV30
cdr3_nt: TGTGCCTGGAAGAGTGAAGCCGGCTATAATTCACCCCTCCACTTT
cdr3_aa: CAWKSEAGYNSPLHF

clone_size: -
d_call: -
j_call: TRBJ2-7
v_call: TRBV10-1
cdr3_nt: TGCGCCAGCAGTGGAGGGGGCGAGCAGTACTTC
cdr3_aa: CASSGGGEQYF

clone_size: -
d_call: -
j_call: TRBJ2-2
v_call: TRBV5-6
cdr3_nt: TGTGCCAGCAACCAAGGGGTTCACGGGGAGCTGTTTTTT
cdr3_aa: CASNQGVHGELFF

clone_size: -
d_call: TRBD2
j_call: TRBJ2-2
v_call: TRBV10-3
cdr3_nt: TGTGCCATCAGCCTAGATGGGGGGGACACCGGGGAGCTGTTTTTT
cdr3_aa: CAISLDGGDTGELFF

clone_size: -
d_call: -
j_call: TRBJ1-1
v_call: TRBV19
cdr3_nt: TGTGCCAGTGGTGCCGGAGGGGGGGCTGTTAAGGATGGCACTGAAGCTTTCTTT
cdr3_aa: CASGAGGGAVKDGTEAFF

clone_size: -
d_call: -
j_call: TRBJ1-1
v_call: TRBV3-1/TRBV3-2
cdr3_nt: TGTGCCAGCAGCCATGGGGGGGACACTGAAGCTTTCTTT
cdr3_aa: CASSHGGDTEAFF

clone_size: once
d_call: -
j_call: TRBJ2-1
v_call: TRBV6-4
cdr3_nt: TGTGCCAGCTCCAGGGGCGTGGCGGACAATGAGCAGTTCTTC
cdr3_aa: CASSRGVADNEQFF

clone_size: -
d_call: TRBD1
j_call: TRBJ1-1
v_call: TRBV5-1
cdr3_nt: TGCGCCAGCAGCTTGGTGGTACAGGGGGACGCTGAAGCTTTCTTT
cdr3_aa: CASSLVVQGDAEAFF

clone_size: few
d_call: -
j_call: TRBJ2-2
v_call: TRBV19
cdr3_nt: TGTGCCAGTAGTATACGGCAGGGGTACACCGGGGAGCTGTTTTTT
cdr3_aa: CASSIRQGYTGELFF

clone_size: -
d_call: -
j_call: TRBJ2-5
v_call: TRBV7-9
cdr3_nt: TGTGCCAGCAGCTTAGATGCAGGGGTAGAGACCCAGTACTTC
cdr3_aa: CASSLDAGVETQYF

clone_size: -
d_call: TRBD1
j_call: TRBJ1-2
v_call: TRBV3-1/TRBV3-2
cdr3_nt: TGTGCCAGCAGCCAAGCGGACAGGGGGGGATATGGCTACACCTTC
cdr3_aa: CASSQADRGGYGYTF

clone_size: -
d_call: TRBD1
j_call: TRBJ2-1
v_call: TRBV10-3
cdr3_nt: TGTGCCATACAGGGGACAGCGAAAAATGAGCAGTTCTTC
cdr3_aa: CAIQGTAKNEQFF

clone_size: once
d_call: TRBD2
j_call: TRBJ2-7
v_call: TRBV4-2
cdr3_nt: TGTGCCAGCAGCCAAGATCCTAGCGGGGGGCCTTACGAGCAGTACTTC
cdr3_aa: CASSQDPSGGPYEQYF

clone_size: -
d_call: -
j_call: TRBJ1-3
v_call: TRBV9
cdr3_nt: TGTGCCAGCAGCGAACAGGGAACTGGAAACACCATATATTTT
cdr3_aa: CASSEQGTGNTIYF

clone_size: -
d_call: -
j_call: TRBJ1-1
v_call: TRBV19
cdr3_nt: TGTGCCAGTAGTATACAAAGGGAGGGGAGGGCTTTCTTT
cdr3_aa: CASSIQREGRAFF

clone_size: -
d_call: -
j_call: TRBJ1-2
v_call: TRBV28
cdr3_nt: TGTGCCAGCAGTTTATCTTCTTTCCCGCCGGGAGAGACCTTC
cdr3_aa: CASSLSSFPPGETF

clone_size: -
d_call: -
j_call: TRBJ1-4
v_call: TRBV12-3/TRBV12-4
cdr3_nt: TGTGCCAGCAGTCCCACGGCAGGGATGGCGGTGTTTTTT
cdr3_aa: CASSPTAGMAVFF

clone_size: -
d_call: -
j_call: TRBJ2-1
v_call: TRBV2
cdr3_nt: TGTGCCAGCAGTGAACCTAGGAGTAATGAGCAGTTCTTC
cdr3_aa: CASSEPRSNEQFF

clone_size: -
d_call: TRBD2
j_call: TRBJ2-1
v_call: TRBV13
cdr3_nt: TGTGCCAGCAGCTCCCCCGGGACTAGCGGGGGGAGCTACAATGAGCAGTTCTTC
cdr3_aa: CASSSPGTSGGSYNEQFF

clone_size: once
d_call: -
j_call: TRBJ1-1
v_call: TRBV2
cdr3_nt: TGTGCCAGCACTAGGGACTCCACTGAAGCTTTCTTT
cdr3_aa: CASTRDSTEAFF

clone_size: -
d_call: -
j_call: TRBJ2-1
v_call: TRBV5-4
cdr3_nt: TGTGCCAGCAGCACCGGGGGTCCCTCCTACAATGAGCAGTTCTTC
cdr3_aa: CASSTGGPSYNEQFF

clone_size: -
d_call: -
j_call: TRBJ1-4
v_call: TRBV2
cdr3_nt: TGTGCCAGCAGGAGCTTAAATGAAAAACTGTTTTTT
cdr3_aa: CASRSLNEKLFF

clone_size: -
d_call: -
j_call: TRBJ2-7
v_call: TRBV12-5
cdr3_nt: TGTGCTAGTGGTTTGGTATGGTCCCCAGGGGTCGAGCAGTACTTC
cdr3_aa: CASGLVWSPGVEQYF

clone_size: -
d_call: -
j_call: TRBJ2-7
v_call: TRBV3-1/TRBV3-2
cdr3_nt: TGTGCCAGCAGCCAAGAGGTAACAGTCTACGAGCAGTACTTC
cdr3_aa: CASSQEVTVYEQYF

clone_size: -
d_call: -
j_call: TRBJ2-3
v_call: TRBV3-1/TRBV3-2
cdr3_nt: TGTGCCAGCAGCCATCTGGGCGGGGAGGCAACAGATACGCAGTATTTT
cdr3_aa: CASSHLGGEATDTQYF

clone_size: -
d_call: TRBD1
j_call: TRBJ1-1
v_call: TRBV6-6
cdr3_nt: TGTGCCAGCAGAACGACAGGGTTTAGTGAAGCTTTCTTT
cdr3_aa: CASRTTGFSEAFF

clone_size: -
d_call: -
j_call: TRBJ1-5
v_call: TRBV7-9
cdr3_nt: TGTGCCAGCAGCTTAGGGGCAGGGCAGCCCCAGCATTTT
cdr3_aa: CASSLGAGQPQHF

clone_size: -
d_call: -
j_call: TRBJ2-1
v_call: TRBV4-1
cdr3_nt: TGCGCCAGCAGCCAAGATCCGGGTTCTCCGACTGAGCAGTTCTTC
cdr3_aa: CASSQDPGSPTEQFF

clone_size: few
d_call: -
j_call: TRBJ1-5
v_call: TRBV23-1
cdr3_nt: TGCGCCAGCAGTCCTGTCCGGAGGACGGCATATAGCAATCAGCCCCAGCATTTT
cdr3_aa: CASSPVRRTAYSNQPQHF

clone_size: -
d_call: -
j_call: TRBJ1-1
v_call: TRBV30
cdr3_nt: TGTGCCTGGAAAATTAGTCTCGAGGGAACTGAAGCTTTCTTT
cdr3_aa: CAWKISLEGTEAFF

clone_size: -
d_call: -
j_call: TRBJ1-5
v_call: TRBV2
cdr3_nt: TGTGCCAGCAGTGTGGCAGAGCGGCAGCCCCAGCATTTT
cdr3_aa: CASSVAERQPQHF

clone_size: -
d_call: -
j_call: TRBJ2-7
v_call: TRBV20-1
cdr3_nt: TGCAGTGCTAGACTTTTCTACGAGCAGTACTTC
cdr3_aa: CSARLFYEQYF

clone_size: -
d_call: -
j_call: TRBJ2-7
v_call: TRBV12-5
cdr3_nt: TGTGCTAGTGGACAGTCCCTCTCCTACGAGCAGTACTTC
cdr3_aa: CASGQSLSYEQYF

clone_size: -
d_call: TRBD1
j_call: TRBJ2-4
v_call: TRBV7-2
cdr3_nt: TGTGCCAGCAGAGCAGGACAGGGGACAAGTATTCAGTACTTC
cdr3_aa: CASRAGQGTSIQYF

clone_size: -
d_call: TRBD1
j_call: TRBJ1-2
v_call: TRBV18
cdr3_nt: TGTGCCAGCTCACTCGGAAACGGACAGGGTGACTACACCTTC
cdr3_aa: CASSLGNGQGDYTF

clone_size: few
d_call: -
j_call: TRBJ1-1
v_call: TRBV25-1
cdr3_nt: TGTGCCAGCAGTCGAGAGGGAGTGAACACTGAAGCTTTCTTT
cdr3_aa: CASSREGVNTEAFF

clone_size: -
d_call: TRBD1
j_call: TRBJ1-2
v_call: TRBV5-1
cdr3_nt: TGCGCCAGCAGCAGAGGGACAGGGGGCTACACCTTC
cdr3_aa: CASSRGTGGYTF

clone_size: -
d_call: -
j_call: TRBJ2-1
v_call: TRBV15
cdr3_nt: TGTGCCACCAGCAGAGTGGGGGCCTTAGGCAATGAGCAGTTCTTC
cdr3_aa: CATSRVGALGNEQFF

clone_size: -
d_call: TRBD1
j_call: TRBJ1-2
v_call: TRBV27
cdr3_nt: TGTGCCAGCAGGTCGACAGGGGGTCGAGCTAACTATGGCTACACCTTC
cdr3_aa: CASRSTGGRANYGYTF

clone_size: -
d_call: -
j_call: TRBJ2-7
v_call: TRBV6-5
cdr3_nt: TGTGCCACCTCGCCCCAAGACAGAAATCCCTACGAGCAGTACTTC
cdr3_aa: CATSPQDRNPYEQYF

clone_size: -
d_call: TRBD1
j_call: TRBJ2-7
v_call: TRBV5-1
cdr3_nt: TGCGCCAGCAGCTTGGAAGGGACAGTCTACGAGCAGTACTTC
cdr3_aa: CASSLEGTVYEQYF

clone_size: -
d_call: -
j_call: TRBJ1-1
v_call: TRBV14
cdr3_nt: TGTGCCAGCAGCCCGAGGTCTGCGGGCTACACTGAAGCTTTCTTT
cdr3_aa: CASSPRSAGYTEAFF

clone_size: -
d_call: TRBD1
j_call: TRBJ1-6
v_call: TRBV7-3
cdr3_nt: TGTGCCAGCAGCCTCGGGACAGCAACGGGATCACCCCTCCACTTT
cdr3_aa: CASSLGTATGSPLHF

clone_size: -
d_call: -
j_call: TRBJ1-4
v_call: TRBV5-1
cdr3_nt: TGCGCCAGCAGTTGGGGATCCGGGGGGAGTGAAAAACTGTTTTTT
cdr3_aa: CASSWGSGGSEKLFF

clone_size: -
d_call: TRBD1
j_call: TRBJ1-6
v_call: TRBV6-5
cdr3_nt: TGTGCCAGCGGGACAGGGTACTTCTCACCCCTCCACTTT
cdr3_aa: CASGTGYFSPLHF

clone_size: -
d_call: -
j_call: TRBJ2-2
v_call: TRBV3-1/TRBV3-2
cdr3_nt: TGTGCCAGCAGCCGGGAGACCTTCACCGGGGAGCTGTTTTTT
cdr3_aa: CASSRETFTGELFF

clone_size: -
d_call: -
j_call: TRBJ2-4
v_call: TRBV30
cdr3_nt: TGTGCCTGGAGGGATCTAGGCGGGTGGGACATTCAGTACTTC
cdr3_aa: CAWRDLGGWDIQYF

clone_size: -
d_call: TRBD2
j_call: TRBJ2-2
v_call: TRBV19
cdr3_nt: TGTGCCAGCCGAGCGGGGGGGAGTGCCGGGGAGCTGTTTTTT
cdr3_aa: CASRAGGSAGELFF